This section outlines one T cell receptor (beta chain) sequence together with its context. Its antigen has not been determined. Qualities for individual bases were not recorded, and no much larger clone is one base off. Via the germline V gene (reference sequence), CDR1 is LNHNV and CDR2 YYDKDF. Relative to germline, V is 3 bases shorter and J is 3 bases shorter, with 17 bases between their ends. The CDR3 measures 17 amino acids from cysteine to phenylalanine. Only CDR3 DNA is held: 51 bases, read in frame from base 1. The sample originates from a study of CD8 T cells in ankylosing spondylitis listed by TCRdb under 2017. About the study as a whole: T cell receptor beta repertoires were profiled in healthy donors and ankylosing spondylitis patients so that disease-linked TCR variants could be found. Peripheral blood was sampled, and synovial fluid was also collected from ankylosing spondylitis patients. The full study cohort comprised around 23 ankylosing spondylitis patients and roughly 110 healthy donors. Findings and caveats that apply to the study as a whole: The disease-linked clones had a CD8+ phenotype and were found at relatively low frequencies in peripheral blood. A TCR beta motif of several highly homologous amino acid variants appeared characteristic of blood from ankylosing spondylitis patients. The disease-linked clones were reported as significantly enriched in matched synovial fluid samples from ankylosing spondylitis patients. Some motif variants were previously reported in synovial fluid and blood of reactive arthritis patients, suggesting common disease-initiation mechanisms.

The sequencer listed for this sample is Illumina HiSeq 2500. Quantitative 5'-RACE with molecular barcodes was the method used to prepare the TCR beta libraries. The original pipeline was this. Disease-linked TCR variants were identified with a new computational method built on a probabilistic model of VDJ rearrangement. The public reads were quality trimmed at Q25 with fastp and then assembled into clones with MiXCR by TCRdb, keeping productive beta chains. Entries are consolidated by CDR3 protein sequence, retaining the most common genes and DNA. TCRdb, not the authors, supplied the V and J calls. This sample has a few hundred thousand distinct CDR3 sequences in its table, and around 24% of those were observed once. The top ten hold about 16% of the sample.

The receptor was isolated from a male donor with ankylosing spondylitis. Recombination connected TRBV15 to TRBJ2-2; the D gene is possibly TRBD1 or TRBD2, each agreeing over 5 bases. The specimen sequenced was blood, either unsorted or a sorted T cell fraction (not recorded which). The CDR3 sequence is CATSRARGVGYTGELFF. The nucleotide sequence is given as TGTGCCACCAGCAGGGCCAGAGGGGTAGGGTACACCGGGGAGCTGTTTTTT.